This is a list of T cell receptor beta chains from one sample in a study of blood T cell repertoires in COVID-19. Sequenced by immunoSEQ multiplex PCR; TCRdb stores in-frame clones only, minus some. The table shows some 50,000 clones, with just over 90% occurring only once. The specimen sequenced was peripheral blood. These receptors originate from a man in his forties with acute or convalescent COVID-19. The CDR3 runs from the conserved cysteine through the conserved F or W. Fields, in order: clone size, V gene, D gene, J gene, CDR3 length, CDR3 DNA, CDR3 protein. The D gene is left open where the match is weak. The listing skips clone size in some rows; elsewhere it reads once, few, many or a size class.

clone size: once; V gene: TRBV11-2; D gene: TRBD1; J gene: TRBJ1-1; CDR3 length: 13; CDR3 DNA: TGTGCCAGCAGCAGGGACAGGCAAACTGAAGCTTTCTTT; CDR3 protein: CASSRDRQTEAFF
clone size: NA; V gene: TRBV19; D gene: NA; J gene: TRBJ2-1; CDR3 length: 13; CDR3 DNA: TGTGCCAGTAGTATAGCGACTAGATCCGAGCAGTTCTTC; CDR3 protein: CASSIATRSEQFF
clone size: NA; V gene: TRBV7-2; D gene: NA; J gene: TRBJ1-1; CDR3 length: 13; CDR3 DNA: TGTGCCAGCAGCTTAGGGAGCGGCACTGAAGCTTTCTTT; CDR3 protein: CASSLGSGTEAFF
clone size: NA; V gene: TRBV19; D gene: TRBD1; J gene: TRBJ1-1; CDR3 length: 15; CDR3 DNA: TGTGCCAGTAGTAGGTCGGAAACAGGGGAAACTGAAGCTTTCTTT; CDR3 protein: CASSRSETGETEAFF
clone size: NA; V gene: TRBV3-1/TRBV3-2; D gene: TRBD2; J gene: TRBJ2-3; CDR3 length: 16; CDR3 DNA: TGTGCCAGCAGCCTGCTAGCGGGAAAGGGCACAGATACGCAGTATTTT; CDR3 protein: CASSLLAGKGTDTQYF
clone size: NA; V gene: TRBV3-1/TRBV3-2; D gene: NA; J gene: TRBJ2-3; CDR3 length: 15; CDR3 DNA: TGTGCCAGCAGCCAAGACAGAGGGCCGACGGATACGCAGTATTTT; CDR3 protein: CASSQDRGPTDTQYF
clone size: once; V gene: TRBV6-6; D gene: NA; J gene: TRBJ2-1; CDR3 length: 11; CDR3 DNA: TGTGCCAGCAGTTTAAAGCGGGAGCAGTTCTTC; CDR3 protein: CASSLKREQFF
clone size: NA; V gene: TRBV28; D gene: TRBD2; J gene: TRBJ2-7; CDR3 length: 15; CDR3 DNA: TGTGCCAGCAGTTTAGTAGAAAGGGGAGGGTACGAGCAGTACTTC; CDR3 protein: CASSLVERGGYEQYF
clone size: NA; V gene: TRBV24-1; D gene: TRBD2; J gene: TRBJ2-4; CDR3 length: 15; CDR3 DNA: TGTGCCACCAGTGAGCGGGAGGTGGCCAAAAACATTCAGTACTTC; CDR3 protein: CATSEREVAKNIQYF
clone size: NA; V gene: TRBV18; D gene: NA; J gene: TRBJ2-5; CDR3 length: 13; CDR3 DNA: TGTGCCAGCTCACGCGGGCAGGAAGAGACCCAGTACTTC; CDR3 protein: CASSRGQEETQYF
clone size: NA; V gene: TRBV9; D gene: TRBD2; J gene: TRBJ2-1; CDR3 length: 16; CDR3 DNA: TGTGCCAGCAGCGAGGGACTAGCGGGGGCCTACAATGAGCAGTTCTTC; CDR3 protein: CASSEGLAGAYNEQFF
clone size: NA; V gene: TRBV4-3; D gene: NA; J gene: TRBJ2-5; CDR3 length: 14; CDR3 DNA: TGCGCCAGCAGCCAAGAACCCCGAGGCAACACCCAGTACTTC; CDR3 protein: CASSQEPRGNTQYF
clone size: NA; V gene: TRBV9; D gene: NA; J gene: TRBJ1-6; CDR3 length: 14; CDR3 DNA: TGTGCCAGCAGCGTAGGAGGGCTAAATTCACCCCTCCACTTT; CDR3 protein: CASSVGGLNSPLHF
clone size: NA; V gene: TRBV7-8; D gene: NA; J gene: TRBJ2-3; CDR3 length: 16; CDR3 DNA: TGTGCCAGCAGCTTCAAGGCGTGGAGGAGCACAGATACGCAGTATTTT; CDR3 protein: CASSFKAWRSTDTQYF
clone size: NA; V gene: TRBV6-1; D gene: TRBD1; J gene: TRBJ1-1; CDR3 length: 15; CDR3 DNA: TGTGCCAGCAGTGAGCCGGGACAGGGTGACACTGAAGCTTTCTTT; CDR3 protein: CASSEPGQGDTEAFF
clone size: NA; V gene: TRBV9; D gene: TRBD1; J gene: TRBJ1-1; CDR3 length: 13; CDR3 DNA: TGTGCCAGCGCTCCGACAGGGACCACTGAAGCTTTCTTT; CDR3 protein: CASAPTGTTEAFF
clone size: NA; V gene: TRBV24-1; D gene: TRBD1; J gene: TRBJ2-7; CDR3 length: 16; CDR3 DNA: TGTGCCACCAGTGACAAAAACAGGGGCGGATCCTACGAGCAGTACTTC; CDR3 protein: CATSDKNRGGSYEQYF
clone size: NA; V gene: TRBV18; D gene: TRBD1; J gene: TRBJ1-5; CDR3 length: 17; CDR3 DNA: TGTGCCAGCTCACCAGATCGGGACAGGGGGGGCAATCAGCCCCAGCATTTT; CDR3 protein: CASSPDRDRGGNQPQHF
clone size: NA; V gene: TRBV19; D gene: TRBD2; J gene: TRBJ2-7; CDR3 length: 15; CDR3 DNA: TGTGCCAGTAGTATGGGAAGCGGGAGCTCCTACGAGCAGTACTTC; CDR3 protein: CASSMGSGSSYEQYF
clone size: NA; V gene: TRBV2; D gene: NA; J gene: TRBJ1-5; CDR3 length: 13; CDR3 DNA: TGTGCCAGCAGTGAGAGGACAAATCAGCCCCAGCATTTT; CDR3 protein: CASSERTNQPQHF
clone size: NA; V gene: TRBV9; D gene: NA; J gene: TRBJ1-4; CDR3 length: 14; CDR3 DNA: TGTGCCAGCAGCCCACAGGGTTATAATGAAAAACTGTTTTTT; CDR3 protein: CASSPQGYNEKLFF
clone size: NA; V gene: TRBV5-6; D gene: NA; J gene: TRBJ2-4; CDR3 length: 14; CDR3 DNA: TGTGCCAGCAGCCTTGACACCGGCAAAAACATTCAGTACTTC; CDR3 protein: CASSLDTGKNIQYF
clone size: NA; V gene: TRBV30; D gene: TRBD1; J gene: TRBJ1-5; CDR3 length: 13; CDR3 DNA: TGTGCCTGGACGGGACAGGGAGGGCAGCCCCAGCATTTT; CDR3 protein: CAWTGQGGQPQHF
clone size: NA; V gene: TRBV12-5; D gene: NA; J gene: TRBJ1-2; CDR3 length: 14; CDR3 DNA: TGTGCTAGTGGTTTCCCGGGGGCTAACTATGGCTACACCTTC; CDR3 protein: CASGFPGANYGYTF
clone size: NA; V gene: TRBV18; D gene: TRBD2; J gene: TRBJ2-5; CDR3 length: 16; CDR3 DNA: TGTGCCAGCTCACACCTCAGCGGGAGCCCCCAAGAGACCCAGTACTTC; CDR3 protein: CASSHLSGSPQETQYF
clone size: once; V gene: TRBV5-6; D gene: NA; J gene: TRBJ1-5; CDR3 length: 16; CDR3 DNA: TGTGCCAGCAGCTTGGCGGACAGAGGACCGGGGCAGCCCCAGCATTTT; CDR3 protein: CASSLADRGPGQPQHF